These 31 T cell receptor beta chains were sequenced from one sample in a study of blood T cells in healthy people across ages. PCR was performed a second time for about 6 to 12 cycles using a sample-barcoded 5' primer and a J-beta primer mix. MiXCR, applied by TCRdb to the 5' RACE reads, yields one record per CDR3 protein. The sample contains 600,000 to 1,000,000 distinct CDR3 sequences, over 45% of which appear only once. Sequenced sample: blood. All receptors derive from a man aged 30 to 39 in good health.

The chain carries TRBV9 and TRBJ2-5, with 7 bases aligning to TRBD1. Trimming cost V 8 bases and J 6 bases; bases outside gene matches: 10. The CDR3 runs 13 residues. CDR1 is SGDLS, CDR2 YYNGEE, per germline. The chain's CDR3 is CASAQGEMKTQYF. In DNA, the CDR3 is TGTGCCAGTGCTCAGGGGGAAATGAAGACCCAGTACTTC.

The chain recombines TRBV20-1 with TRBJ2-5; perhaps D is TRBD1 or TRBD2 (5 bases each). The V end lost 5 bases, the J end lost 0 bases, and 13 bases lay between the germline ends. The CDR3 is 14 amino acids. Germline V gene sequence: CDR1 DFQATT, CDR2 SNEGSKA (reference sequence). In nucleotides, the CDR3 is TGCAGTGCTTCCCGGGACGGATACCAAGAGACCCAGTACTTC. Translation: CSASRDGYQETQYF.

This clonotype has more than one count but fewer than ten. V gene TRBV6-5 combines with J gene TRBJ2-1; D not certain. The CDR3 is made up of 13 amino acids. The germline V gene has CDR1 MNHEY and CDR2 SVGAGI. V lost 3 bases and J 6 bases, leaving 9 bases between the germline ends. CDR3 protein: CASSYGVGNEQFF. CDR3 DNA: TGTGCCAGCAGTTATGGGGTTGGCAATGAGCAGTTCTTC.

Worth noting for this clonotype: One junction end does not reproduce the germline sequence, and a read error may be involved. The chain joins TRBV9 to TRBJ2-5, with D possibly matching TRBD1 (5 bases). Germline V gene lookup returns CDR1 SGDLS and CDR2 YYNGEE. CDR3 length equals 14 residues. CDR3 sequence reads: CAGSVAAGRETQYF. The CDR3 DNA follows: TGTGCCGGCAGCGTAGCCGCAGGGCGGGAGACCCAGTACTTC.

This clonotype appeared a few times. The J gene is TRBJ2-1, the V gene TRBV24-1, with a possible D match to TRBD2 (5 bases). The germline V and J ends were trimmed by 9 bases and 6 bases, with 8 bases remaining between them. The germline gives CDR1 KGHDR, CDR2 SFDVKD. This CDR3 comprises 11 residues. CDR3 sequence: CATGRGNEQFF. The CDR3 nucleotides read TGTGCCACCGGTCGGGGCAATGAGCAGTTCTTC.

In its sample, this clonotype was seen a few times. The rearrangement uses TRBV27 and TRBJ2-1; 7 bases align to TRBD2. CDR1 and CDR2 (germline): MNHEY, SMNVEV (reference sequence). This CDR3 comprises 13 residues. Trimming removed 0 bases from V and 8 bases from J; junction bases left unmatched: 1. CDR3 sequence (DNA): TGTGCCAGCAGTTTATCGGGAGGGCATGAGCAGTTCTTC. Its protein product is CASSLSGGHEQFF.

V and J are TRBV20-1 and TRBJ2-1, with no clear D. Looked up from germline, CDR1 is DFQATT and CDR2 is SNEGSKA (reference sequence). V lost 1 base, J lost 9 bases, and 10 bases lay in between. The CDR3 is 12 amino acids. The CDR3 sequence is CSARAVAGEQFF. DNA for the CDR3: TGCAGTGCTAGAGCAGTAGCCGGTGAGCAGTTCTTC.

There are a few counts of this clonotype. The chain carries TRBV29-1 and TRBJ2-7, with 9 nucleotides matching TRBD1. V lost 6 bases and J lost 5; bases outside the gene matches: 8. The CDR3 runs 13 residues. Germline CDR1 SQVTM, CDR2 ANQGSEA. The chain's CDR3 is CSVHGTGSNEQYF. The CDR3, as DNA: TGCAGCGTCCACGGGACAGGGTCCAACGAGCAGTACTTC.

This rearrangement joins TRBV6-6 to TRBJ1-5, with D perhaps TRBD1 (5 bases). The CDR3 spans 16 residues. V lost 7 bases and J lost 7, with 23 bases in between. CDR1 MNHNY and CDR2 SVGAGI come from the germline V gene (reference sequence). The CDR3 region has the DNA TGTGCCAGCACTCCCGGCCGGGGGGGAAGGAACCAGCCCCAGCATTTT. Translated: CASTPGRGGRNQPQHF.

This clonotype was counted a few times. The chain has TRBV5-1 and TRBJ1-2; D may be TRBD1 (6 bases). Germline lookup yields CDR1 SGHRS and CDR2 YFSETQ. Trimming cost V 2 bases and J 3 bases, with 11 bases left between them. The CDR3 covers 14 residues. The CDR3 is CASSFMGHDYGYTF. CDR3 DNA: TGCGCCAGCAGCTTTATGGGACACGACTATGGCTACACCTTC.

This chain connects TRBV6-5 to TRBJ2-7; weak D call: TRBD2 (7 bases). From germline, CDR1 is MNHEY and CDR2 SVGAGI. This CDR3 comprises 15 residues. Trimming stripped 6 bases from V and 5 bases from J, with 20 bases between. Here the CDR3 DNA reads TGTGCCAGCAGAAACACAGGGAGGGGGGACCACGAGCAGTACTTC. This translates into CASRNTGRGDHEQYF.

In nucleotides, the CDR3 is TGCAGTGCTAGTGACGGACACACGGCGGGCTACACCTTC. This encodes CSASDGHTAGYTF. The rearrangement joins TRBV20-1 to TRBJ1-2; D perhaps matches TRBD1 (5 bases). Trimming cost V 3 bases and J 8 bases, with 16 bases left between them. Germline V gene data show CDR1 as DFQATT and CDR2 as SNEGSKA (reference sequence). The CDR3 is 13 amino acids.

This rearrangement joins TRBV4-2 to TRBJ2-7, with 10 bases lining up with TRBD2. Germline values: CDR1 LGHNA, CDR2 YNFKEQ. V was clipped by 1 base and J by 3 bases; unmatched bases: 3. The CDR3 has 15 amino acids. The chain's CDR3 is CASSQGTSGDYEQYF. CDR3 in DNA: TGTGCCAGCAGCCAAGGGACTAGCGGAGACTACGAGCAGTACTTC.

This sequence joins TRBV11-2 and TRBJ1-2, with D perhaps matching TRBD1 (5 bases). Germline V CDR1 and CDR2: SGHAT, FQNNGV. V was trimmed by 5 bases and J by 8 bases, leaving 12 bases between them. The CDR3 spans 12 residues. The CDR3 DNA is TGTGCCAGCAGCCGAGAACAGGCGGGCTACACCTTC. Translation gives CASSREQAGYTF.

V and J are TRBV4-2 and TRBJ2-4, with 13 bases identical to TRBD2. The DNA end lines up better with TRBJ2-7; the J call may be wrong. Germline CDR1 reads LGHNA; CDR2 reads YNFKEQ. The CDR3 length is 17 residues. CDR3 sequence (DNA): TGTGCCAGCAGCCCAGTTGTCTCGACTAGCGGGGGGTACGAGCAGTACTTC. It translates to CASSPVVSTSGGYEQYF.

This clonotype occurred a few times. The chain has TRBV29-1 and TRBJ2-6; no clear D. Trimming removed 2 bases from V and 3 bases from J, with 2 bases in between. The CDR3 runs 12 residues. Per the germline V gene, CDR1 is SQVTM and CDR2 is ANQGSEA. The CDR3 coding sequence is TGCAGCGTTGAATTTGGGGCCAACGTCCTGACTTTC. It encodes CSVEFGANVLTF.

The J gene is TRBJ2-6, the V gene TRBV30; D is undetermined. This CDR3 has 13 amino acids. CDR1 and CDR2 from the germline V gene are GTSNPN and SVGIG (reference sequence). V lost 1 base to trimming and J lost 4 bases, with 5 bases between them. CDR3 DNA: TGTGCCTGGAGTGCTCACGGGGCCAACGTCCTGACTTTC. Encoded protein: CAWSAHGANVLTF.

V usage is TRBV18 and J usage is TRBJ2-1; D is possibly TRBD2 (6 bases). CDR1 and CDR2 (germline): KGHSH, LQKENI. This CDR3 has 13 amino acids. V lost 5 bases and J lost 5, with 10 bases in between. CDR3 sequence: CASSTRRDNEQFF. The CDR3 nucleotides read TGTGCCAGCTCAACACGGAGGGACAATGAGCAGTTCTTC.

The chain links TRBV12-5 to TRBJ1-2; 7 bases line up with TRBD1. This CDR3 is built from 13 residues. Germline V gives CDR1 LGHNT, CDR2 FRNRAP. Losses at the gene ends were 3 bases for V and 4 bases for J; bases not matched to a gene: 2. The CDR3 protein is CASGFAGGYGYTF. The CDR3 coding sequence is TGTGCTAGTGGTTTCGCAGGGGGCTATGGCTACACCTTC.

As regards this clonotype: A single base separates this from a much larger clone, so it may be a read error. The V and J genes are TRBV7-3 and TRBJ2-1, with D unresolved. Germline V gene lookup returns CDR1 SGHTA and CDR2 FQGTGA. The CDR3 covers 13 residues. DNA of the CDR3: TGTGCCAACAGCTTAACGCCGTACAATGAGCAGTTCTTC. This translates into CANSLTPYNEQFF.

The gene calls are TRBV4-2 and TRBJ2-7; 9 bases agree with TRBD1. The CDR3 spans 14 residues. Germline CDR1 and CDR2: LGHNA and YNFKEQ. V lost 2 bases to trimming and J lost 3 bases; unmatched junction nucleotides: 2. The CDR3 region is CASSQQTGGYEQYF. The DNA for the CDR3 is TGTGCCAGCAGCCAACAGACAGGGGGCTACGAGCAGTACTTC.

The rearrangement links TRBV27 to TRBJ2-7; D is perhaps TRBD1 or TRBD2 (6 bases each). CDR1 MNHEY and CDR2 SMNVEV come from the germline V gene (reference sequence). CDR3 length: 16 amino acids. V dropped 5 bases and J dropped 2 bases, with 19 bases sitting between them. The CDR3 loop reads CASSSQKGGRTYEQYF. CDR3 coding DNA: TGTGCCAGCAGTAGTCAAAAAGGGGGGAGGACCTACGAGCAGTACTTC.

The genes are TRBV7-2 and TRBJ2-1, with 9 nucleotides matching TRBD2. The J segment lost 10 bases and the V segment lost 1 base, leaving 8 bases of the junction unmatched. The CDR3 sequence is 15 residues long. CDR1 is SGHTA and CDR2 is FQGNSA in the germline V gene. For the CDR3, the DNA is TGTGCCAGCAGCTTAGGCGGGGGGGCGGATTTAGAGCAGTTCTTC. Amino acid sequence: CASSLGGGADLEQFF.

The V and J genes are TRBV7-2 and TRBJ1-1; unclear D gene. The germline CDR1 and CDR2 sequences are SGHTA and FQGNSA. V lost 7 bases, J lost 6 bases, and 9 bases lay in between. The CDR3 contains 11 residues. CDR3 amino acids: CASTPFSEAFF. CDR3 sequence (DNA): TGTGCCAGCACCCCCTTTTCTGAAGCTTTCTTT. The entire variable domain, with the rest obtained from reference TRBV7-2 and TRBJ1-1, is as follows: GAGVSQSPSNKVTEKGKDVELRCDPISGHTALYWYRQSLGQGLEFLIYFQGNSAPDKSGLPSDRFSAERTGGSVSTLTIQRTQQEDSAVYLCASTPFSEAFFGQGTRLTVV.

The V gene is TRBV20-1, the J gene TRBJ2-3; D remains unclear. CDR3 length: 14 amino acids. V lost 6 bases and J 2 bases, leaving 15 bases between the germline ends. The V gene's germline CDR1 is DFQATT and CDR2 SNEGSKA (reference sequence). The DNA of the CDR3 is TGCAGTGCGAAGCGTGGCGGAGTCACAGATACGCAGTATTTT. Residues: CSAKRGGVTDTQYF.

The V and J genes are TRBV20-1 and TRBJ1-1; 9 positions match TRBD1. Germline CDR1 is DFQATT and CDR2 is SNEGSKA (reference sequence). The CDR3 is 12 amino acids. The junction had 2 bases not matched to a gene; V was cut back by 6 bases and J by 3 bases. CDR3 DNA: TGCAGTGCCCGGACAGGGGACACTGAAGCTTTCTTT. This translates into CSARTGDTEAFF.

This clonotype was counted between two and nine times. The chain uses TRBV29-1 and TRBJ2-5, with D possibly called TRBD1 or TRBD2 (5 bases each). With 4 bases removed from V and 4 bases from J, the gap between germline ends came to 16 bases. CDR1 is SQVTM, CDR2 ANQGSEA, per germline. The CDR3 length is 14 residues. Written as DNA, the CDR3 is TGCAGCGTTGCTCCCGGGGCGAACCGAGAGACCCAGTACTTC. This encodes CSVAPGANRETQYF.

The sample holds a few counts of this clonotype. The CDR3 nucleotides are TGCGCCAGCAGCTTGGACTCTACCTCTAGCACAGATACGCAGTATTTT. Translation gives CASSLDSTSSTDTQYF. The rearrangement joins TRBV10-1 to TRBJ2-3; D perhaps matches TRBD2 (5 bases). CDR3 size: 16 residues. Trimming removed 6 bases from V and 0 bases from J, with 16 bases in between. The V gene's germline CDR1 is WNHNN and CDR2 SYGVQD (reference sequence).

V gene TRBV20-1 combines with J gene TRBJ2-1; perhaps TRBD2 as D (6 bases). Trimming left V 4 bases short and J 1 base short, with 11 bases between. This CDR3 is 14 amino acids long. The V gene's germline CDR1 is DFQATT and CDR2 SNEGSKA (reference sequence). CDR3 residues: CSAISGQSYNEQFF. In DNA form, the CDR3 reads TGCAGTGCTATCAGCGGGCAGTCCTACAATGAGCAGTTCTTC.

The J gene is TRBJ1-4, the V gene TRBV7-9; possible D gene TRBD1, 5 bases. Between the trimmed V and J ends, which lost 5 bases and 8 bases, there was a span of 15 bases. CDR1 and CDR2 (germline): SEHNR, FQNEAQ (reference sequence). The CDR3 spans 14 residues. The CDR3 loop reads CASSPQGYDEKLFF. CDR3 DNA sequence: TGTGCCAGCAGCCCTCAGGGATACGACGAAAAACTGTTTTTT.

This chain links TRBV12-3 or TRBV12-4 with TRBJ2-2; weak D call: TRBD1 (5 bases). The CDR3 consists of 14 residues. Deletions cut 5 bases from V and 6 bases from J, with 13 bases between. For the CDR3, the DNA is TGTGCCAGCAGTCTTACCCAGGGCGCCGGGGAGCTGTTTTTT. This gives the protein CASSLTQGAGELFF.